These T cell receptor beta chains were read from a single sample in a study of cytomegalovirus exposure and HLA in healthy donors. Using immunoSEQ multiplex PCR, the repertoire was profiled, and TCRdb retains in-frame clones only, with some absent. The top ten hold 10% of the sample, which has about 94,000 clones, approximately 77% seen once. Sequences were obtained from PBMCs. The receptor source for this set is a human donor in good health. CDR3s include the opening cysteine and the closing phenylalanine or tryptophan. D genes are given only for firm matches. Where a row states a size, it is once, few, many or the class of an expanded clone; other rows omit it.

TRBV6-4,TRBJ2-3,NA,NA,CASSDGGLTTDTQYF,TGTGCCAGCAGTGACGGAGGGTTAACCACAGATACGCAGTATTTT
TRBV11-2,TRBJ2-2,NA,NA,CASSSYGGASGTGELFF,TGTGCCAGCAGCAGCTACGGTGGGGCCTCAGGCACCGGGGAGCTGTTTTTT
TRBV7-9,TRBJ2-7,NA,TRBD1,CASSLVAGGAPIWRDEQYF,TGTGCCAGCAGCTTAGTCGCAGGGGGCGCCCCCATTTGGAGGGACGAGCAGTACTTC
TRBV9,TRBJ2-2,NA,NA,CASSLGRSGELFF,TGTGCCAGCAGCCTAGGAAGGAGCGGGGAGCTGTTTTTT
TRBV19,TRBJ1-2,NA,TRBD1,CASSSPGQAANYGYTF,TGTGCCAGTAGTTCCCCCGGACAGGCTGCTAACTATGGCTACACCTTC
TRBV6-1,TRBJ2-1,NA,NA,CASSEGPRGGDNEQFF,TGTGCCAGCAGTGAAGGTCCCCGCGGCGGGGACAATGAGCAGTTCTTC
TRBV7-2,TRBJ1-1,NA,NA,CASSLRGMNTEAFF,TGTGCCAGCAGCTTAAGGGGGATGAACACTGAAGCTTTCTTT
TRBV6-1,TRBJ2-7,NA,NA,CASSEGGGEQYF,TGTGCCAGCAGTGAAGGAGGGGGCGAGCAGTACTTC
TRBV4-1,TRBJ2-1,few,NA,CASSQVDLVVYNEQFF,TGCGCCAGCAGCCAAGTTGACCTAGTTGTTTACAATGAGCAGTTCTTC
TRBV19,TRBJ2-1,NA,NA,CASRGERVGGNEQFF,TGTGCCAGTAGAGGGGAGCGGGTCGGCGGGAATGAGCAGTTCTTC